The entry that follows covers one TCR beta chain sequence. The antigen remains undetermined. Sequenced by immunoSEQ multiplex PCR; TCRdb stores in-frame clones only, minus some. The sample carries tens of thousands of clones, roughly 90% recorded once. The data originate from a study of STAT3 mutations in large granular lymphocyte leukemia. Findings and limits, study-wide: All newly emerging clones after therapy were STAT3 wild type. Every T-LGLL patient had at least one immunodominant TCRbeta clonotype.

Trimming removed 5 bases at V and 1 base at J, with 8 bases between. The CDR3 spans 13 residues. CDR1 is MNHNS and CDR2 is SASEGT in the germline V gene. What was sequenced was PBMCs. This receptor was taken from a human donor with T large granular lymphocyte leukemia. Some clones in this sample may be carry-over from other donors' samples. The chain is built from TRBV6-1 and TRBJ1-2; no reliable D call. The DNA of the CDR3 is TGTGCCAGCAGTAAGGACGTTAACTATGGCTACACCTTC. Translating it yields CASSKDVNYGYTF.